A selection of T cell receptor beta chains follows, all from one sample in a study of metastatic and nonmetastatic thyroid tumors. MiXCR was used by TCRdb to re-call the PCR reads. The sample lists approximately 24,000 clones, under 25% occurring once. The sequencing input was blood. The receptors stem from a male donor with papillary thyroid cancer or a benign thyroid nodule (not recorded which). Some clones in this sample may be carry-over from other donors' samples. The CDR3 runs from the conserved cysteine through the conserved F or W. The order of the fields is CDR3 protein, CDR3 DNA, J gene, clone size, D gene, V gene. A D gene is named only where the DNA matches it firmly. The size of a clone is reported for some rows only, either as once, few or many, or as a class for expanded clones.

cdr3_aa: CASSLKRFTGQEQYF
cdr3_nt: TGTGCCAGCAGCTTAAAGAGGTTCACAGGGCAAGAGCAGTACTTC
j_call: TRBJ2-7
clone_size: NA
d_call: NA
v_call: TRBV7-2

cdr3_aa: CASSARGRVNTGELFF
cdr3_nt: TGTGCCAGCAGCGCCCGTGGGAGGGTAAACACCGGGGAGCTGTTTTTT
j_call: TRBJ2-2
clone_size: many
d_call: TRBD2
v_call: TRBV9

cdr3_aa: CASRRAGGSTGELFF
cdr3_nt: TGTGCCAGCCGGCGAGCGGGAGGTAGCACCGGGGAGCTGTTTTTT
j_call: TRBJ2-2
clone_size: many
d_call: TRBD2
v_call: TRBV5-4

cdr3_aa: CASSGILSEAFF
cdr3_nt: TGTGCCAGCAGTGGAATCTTGAGTGAAGCTTTCTTT
j_call: TRBJ1-1
clone_size: many
d_call: NA
v_call: TRBV2

cdr3_aa: CASTRTDSRNGYTF
cdr3_nt: TGTGCCAGCACCAGGACCGATTCCAGGAATGGCTACACCTTC
j_call: TRBJ1-2
clone_size: many
d_call: NA
v_call: TRBV2

cdr3_aa: CASSRSVTTTYNEQFF
cdr3_nt: TGTGCCAGCTCCCGGAGCGTGACTACAACTTACAATGAGCAGTTCTTC
j_call: TRBJ2-1
clone_size: NA
d_call: NA
v_call: TRBV18

cdr3_aa: CASSVLAGGVGEQYF
cdr3_nt: TGTGCCAGCAGCGTTCTAGCGGGAGGAGTGGGCGAGCAGTACTTC
j_call: TRBJ2-7
clone_size: medium-sized
d_call: TRBD2
v_call: TRBV7-2

cdr3_aa: CSARIRTGNSPLHF
cdr3_nt: TGCAGTGCTCGAATAAGGACAGGGAATTCACCCCTCCACTTT
j_call: TRBJ1-6
clone_size: medium-sized
d_call: TRBD1
v_call: TRBV20-1

cdr3_aa: CASSSSWGTNEKLFF
cdr3_nt: TGCGCCAGCAGCTCCTCATGGGGTACTAATGAAAAACTGTTTTTT
j_call: TRBJ1-4
clone_size: NA
d_call: NA
v_call: TRBV5-1

cdr3_aa: CAWSWGDTQYF
cdr3_nt: TGTGCCTGGAGTTGGGGGGATACTCAGTATTTT
j_call: TRBJ2-3
clone_size: NA
d_call: NA
v_call: TRBV30

cdr3_aa: CASSRPGLAGGNTGELFF
cdr3_nt: TGCGCCAGCAGCCGTCCTGGACTAGCGGGAGGAAACACCGGGGAGCTGTTTTTT
j_call: TRBJ2-2
clone_size: many
d_call: TRBD2
v_call: TRBV4-1

cdr3_aa: CAWGLLAGGPETQYF
cdr3_nt: TGTGCCTGGGGTCTGCTAGCGGGAGGGCCTGAGACCCAGTACTTC
j_call: TRBJ2-5
clone_size: many
d_call: TRBD2
v_call: TRBV30

cdr3_aa: CASSDSGTNAADTQYF
cdr3_nt: TGTGCCAGCAGTGACTCGGGGACCAATGCGGCGGATACGCAGTATTTT
j_call: TRBJ2-3
clone_size: few
d_call: NA
v_call: TRBV6-5

cdr3_aa: CASSPIGGGYEQYF
cdr3_nt: TGTGCCAGCAGTCCTATCGGCGGGGGCTACGAGCAGTACTTC
j_call: TRBJ2-7
clone_size: few
d_call: TRBD2
v_call: TRBV28

cdr3_aa: CASSPFGQTEGDTQYF
cdr3_nt: TGTGCCAGCAGTCCCTTCGGACAAACTGAGGGAGATACGCAGTATTTT
j_call: TRBJ2-3
clone_size: NA
d_call: NA
v_call: TRBV27

cdr3_aa: CASRPPGSNEKLFF
cdr3_nt: TGTGCCAGCAGACCACCGGGCAGTAATGAAAAACTGTTTTTT
j_call: TRBJ1-4
clone_size: few
d_call: NA
v_call: TRBV27

cdr3_aa: CASSVVPNTGELFF
cdr3_nt: TGTGCCAGCAGCGTAGTACCGAACACCGGGGAGCTGTTTTTT
j_call: TRBJ2-2
clone_size: many
d_call: NA
v_call: TRBV9

cdr3_aa: CASSARITEAFF
cdr3_nt: TGTGCCAGCTCAGCACGGATTACTGAAGCTTTCTTT
j_call: TRBJ1-1
clone_size: NA
d_call: NA
v_call: TRBV18

cdr3_aa: CASSLQRDSGNTIYF
cdr3_nt: TGTGCCAGCAGCCTGCAGCGGGACTCTGGAAACACCATATATTTT
j_call: TRBJ1-3
clone_size: NA
d_call: NA
v_call: TRBV7-2

cdr3_aa: CASSLGADYYEQYF
cdr3_nt: TGTGCCAGCAGCCTAGGGGCGGACTACTACGAGCAGTACTTC
j_call: TRBJ2-7
clone_size: NA
d_call: NA
v_call: TRBV11-3

cdr3_aa: CSAPKGGRVYNEQFF
cdr3_nt: TGCAGTGCCCCGAAGGGTGGGAGGGTCTACAATGAGCAGTTCTTC
j_call: TRBJ2-1
clone_size: many
d_call: TRBD2
v_call: TRBV20-1

cdr3_aa: CASSSSGTGGHGYTF
cdr3_nt: TGCGCCAGCAGCTCATCCGGGACAGGGGGCCATGGCTACACCTTC
j_call: TRBJ1-2
clone_size: NA
d_call: TRBD1
v_call: TRBV5-1

cdr3_aa: CASSAGTDYEQYF
cdr3_nt: TGTGCCAGTAGCGCCGGGACCGACTACGAGCAGTACTTC
j_call: TRBJ2-7
clone_size: many
d_call: NA
v_call: TRBV19

cdr3_aa: CASSFAPTDPHHF
cdr3_nt: TGCGCCAGCAGCTTCGCCCCCACGGATCCCCATCATTTT
j_call: TRBJ1-5
clone_size: NA
d_call: NA
v_call: TRBV5-1

cdr3_aa: CASTPDLNTEAFF
cdr3_nt: TGTGCCAGCACTCCGGACTTGAACACTGAAGCTTTCTTT
j_call: TRBJ1-1
clone_size: many
d_call: NA
v_call: TRBV3-1

cdr3_aa: CSARDLGDEQFF
cdr3_nt: TGCAGTGCTAGAGATCTGGGAGATGAGCAGTTCTTC
j_call: TRBJ2-1
clone_size: many
d_call: NA
v_call: TRBV20-1

cdr3_aa: CASRLTEQGPYEQYF
cdr3_nt: TGCGCCAGCAGGCTTACGGAACAGGGCCCCTACGAGCAGTACTTC
j_call: TRBJ2-7
clone_size: NA
d_call: NA
v_call: TRBV4-1

cdr3_aa: CASSRTGAGETQYF
cdr3_nt: TGTGCCAGCAGCCGGACAGGGGCGGGGGAGACCCAGTACTTC
j_call: TRBJ2-5
clone_size: NA
d_call: TRBD1
v_call: TRBV7-2

cdr3_aa: CASSSLRAGETQYF
cdr3_nt: TGTGCCAGTAGTTCCCTGAGGGCCGGAGAGACCCAGTACTTC
j_call: TRBJ2-5
clone_size: many
d_call: NA
v_call: TRBV19

cdr3_aa: CAWGDRMNTEAFF
cdr3_nt: TGTGCCTGGGGGGACAGGATGAACACTGAAGCTTTCTTT
j_call: TRBJ1-1
clone_size: NA
d_call: TRBD1
v_call: TRBV30

cdr3_aa: CASSLGEGTINEKLFF
cdr3_nt: TGTGCCAGCAGCCTAGGCGAGGGGACTATTAATGAAAAACTGTTTTTT
j_call: TRBJ1-4
clone_size: NA
d_call: NA
v_call: TRBV5-8

cdr3_aa: CASSVEGRGEGQDIQYF
cdr3_nt: TGTGCCAGCAGCGTAGAGGGTAGAGGGGAGGGCCAGGACATTCAGTACTTC
j_call: TRBJ2-4
clone_size: many
d_call: TRBD2
v_call: TRBV9

cdr3_aa: CASSLRWEKGYEQYF
cdr3_nt: TGTGCCAGCAGCTTAAGGTGGGAGAAGGGCTACGAGCAGTACTTC
j_call: TRBJ2-7
clone_size: medium-sized
d_call: NA
v_call: TRBV11-2

cdr3_aa: CASGFVAGSTQYF
cdr3_nt: TGTGCTAGTGGTTTTGTAGCGGGTAGTACGCAGTATTTT
j_call: TRBJ2-3
clone_size: many
d_call: TRBD2
v_call: TRBV12-5

cdr3_aa: CASSIPDAGANVLTF
cdr3_nt: TGTGCCAGTAGTATCCCCGATGCTGGGGCCAACGTCCTGACTTTC
j_call: TRBJ2-6
clone_size: many
d_call: NA
v_call: TRBV19

cdr3_aa: CASRGETPFSYEQYF
cdr3_nt: TGTGCCAGCAGGGGGGAAACCCCCTTCTCTTACGAGCAGTACTTC
j_call: TRBJ2-7
clone_size: NA
d_call: NA
v_call: TRBV7-9

cdr3_aa: CASSPTSPDSYNEQFF
cdr3_nt: TGTGCCAGCAGTCCAACTAGCCCGGACTCCTACAATGAGCAGTTCTTC
j_call: TRBJ2-1
clone_size: NA
d_call: NA
v_call: TRBV6-2/TRBV6-3

cdr3_aa: CASSGGSGSSEQYF
cdr3_nt: TGTGCCAGCAGTGGAGGTAGCGGGAGCTCCGAGCAGTACTTC
j_call: TRBJ2-7
clone_size: medium-sized
d_call: TRBD2
v_call: TRBV6-1

cdr3_aa: CASSYGIGVSTDTQYF
cdr3_nt: TGTGCCAGCAGTTACGGAATAGGGGTGAGCACAGATACGCAGTATTTT
j_call: TRBJ2-3
clone_size: medium-sized
d_call: NA
v_call: TRBV6-2/TRBV6-3

cdr3_aa: CASSLRRGLNKETQYF
cdr3_nt: TGCGCCAGCAGCCTTCGACGGGGACTAAATAAAGAGACCCAGTACTTC
j_call: TRBJ2-5
clone_size: many
d_call: TRBD2
v_call: TRBV4-1

cdr3_aa: CASSPVSGTGNYGYTF
cdr3_nt: TGTGCCAGCAGTCCTGTATCCGGGACAGGGAACTATGGCTACACCTTC
j_call: TRBJ1-2
clone_size: NA
d_call: TRBD1
v_call: TRBV6-1

cdr3_aa: CASSPHSTSGRSDTQYF
cdr3_nt: TGCGCCAGCAGCCCCCACTCGACTAGCGGGAGATCAGATACGCAGTATTTT
j_call: TRBJ2-3
clone_size: many
d_call: TRBD2
v_call: TRBV4-1

cdr3_aa: CASSSGEKLFF
cdr3_nt: TGTGCCAGCAGCTCGGGTGAAAAACTGTTTTTT
j_call: TRBJ1-4
clone_size: many
d_call: NA
v_call: TRBV7-9

cdr3_aa: CASSPISGGPTNTGELFF
cdr3_nt: TGTGCCAGCAGCCCCATTAGCGGGGGGCCGACTAACACCGGGGAGCTGTTTTTT
j_call: TRBJ2-2
clone_size: few
d_call: TRBD2
v_call: TRBV12-3/TRBV12-4

cdr3_aa: CATQTRDNEQFF
cdr3_nt: TGTGCCACTCAAACTAGGGATAATGAGCAGTTCTTC
j_call: TRBJ2-1
clone_size: few
d_call: NA
v_call: TRBV6-1

cdr3_aa: CASSRDGTYEQYF
cdr3_nt: TGTGCCAGCAGTCGGGACGGAACCTACGAGCAGTACTTC
j_call: TRBJ2-7
clone_size: NA
d_call: NA
v_call: TRBV6-1

cdr3_aa: CASRPLASGYNEQFF
cdr3_nt: TGTGCCAGCAGACCCCTGGCTAGCGGTTACAATGAGCAGTTCTTC
j_call: TRBJ2-1
clone_size: NA
d_call: TRBD2
v_call: TRBV6-2/TRBV6-3

cdr3_aa: CASSEGGGELFF
cdr3_nt: TGCGCCAGCAGTGAGGGTGGCGGGGAGCTGTTTTTT
j_call: TRBJ2-2
clone_size: NA
d_call: NA
v_call: TRBV10-1

cdr3_aa: CASSLRGAGLNTWELFF
cdr3_nt: TGTGCCAGCAGCTTAAGGGGTGCTGGCCTGAACACCTGGGAGCTGTTTTTT
j_call: TRBJ2-2
clone_size: NA
d_call: NA
v_call: TRBV11-1

cdr3_aa: CASSGQTSEQFF
cdr3_nt: TGTGCCAGCAGTGGACAAACAAGTGAGCAGTTCTTC
j_call: TRBJ2-1
clone_size: many
d_call: NA
v_call: TRBV2

cdr3_aa: CASSLAFLGGSEAFF
cdr3_nt: TGTGCCAGCAGCTTAGCTTTCTTAGGGGGCTCTGAAGCTTTCTTT
j_call: TRBJ1-1
clone_size: few
d_call: TRBD1
v_call: TRBV7-2